The 11 T cell receptor beta chains in this list originate from one sample, sequenced in a study of CD8+CD57+ T cells in acquired aplastic anemia. The study profiled TCR beta VDJ and CDR3 using genomic DNA as template. MiXCR, run by TCRdb on the reads, gives a single entry per CDR3 protein. The data contain under 250,000 distinct CDR3 sequences, around 32% of them singletons. Specimen: sorted CD4+, CD8+, or CD8+CD57+ T cells (not recorded which) from PBMCs. Receptors originate from a human donor in good health, serving as a control.

Worth noting for this clonotype: The conserved final phenylalanine or tryptophan is absent from the CDR3, which likely points to a read error. The limits of the CDR3 on the DNA are not certain, so only TCRdb's listed CDR3 is given. The CDR3 sequence: CASSETGTNNERFL. The chain is built from TRBV2 and TRBJ2-1; the table assigns TRBD1, which was not confirmed against the DNA. Looked up from germline, CDR1 is SNHLY and CDR2 is FYNNEI. The CDR3 totals 14 residues, both ends included.

This clonotype was observed many times. The V and J genes are TRBV19 and TRBJ2-6; D is unclear. CDR3 length: 15 amino acids. In germline, CDR1 is LNHDA, CDR2 SQIVND (reference sequence). V lost 5 bases, J lost 1 base, and 9 bases lay in between. CDR3 sequence (DNA): TGTGCCAGTAGTCAACAAAGATCTGGGGCCAACGTCCTGACTTTC. This encodes CASSQQRSGANVLTF.

This chain joins TRBV11-2 and TRBJ2-3; D perhaps matches TRBD2 (6 bases). The CDR3 spans 18 residues. V was pared by 4 bases and J by 2 bases, with 22 bases between. The germline V gene has CDR1 SGHAT and CDR2 FQNNGV. In nucleotides, the CDR3 is TGTGCCAGCAGCTCGAGGCCTTTGAAGGAGGGATACACAGATACGCAGTATTTT. Amino acids: CASSSRPLKEGYTDTQYF. Drawing the rest from reference TRBV11-2 and TRBJ2-3, the complete variable domain is EAGVAQSPRYKIIEKRQSVAFWCNPISGHATLYWYQQILGQGPKLLIQFQNNGVVDDSQLPKDRFSAERLKGVDSTLKIQPAKLEDSAVYLCASSSRPLKEGYTDTQYFGPGTRLTVL.

This clonotype was picked up many times. This chain uses TRBV20-1 with TRBJ2-1, with TRBD2 matching over 11 bases. This CDR3 has 15 amino acids. Trimming at V came to 1 base and at J to 5 bases, leaving 4 bases not matched to a gene. CDR1 and CDR2 from the germline V gene are DFQATT and SNEGSKA (reference sequence). The CDR3 DNA reads as TGCAGTGCTAGAGGTTCTAGCGGGGGGAACAATGAGCAGTTCTTC. Its protein is CSARGSSGGNNEQFF.

This clonotype was recorded a few times. This chain uses TRBV12-3 or TRBV12-4 with TRBJ2-1; the D is unclear. V was shortened by 0 bases and J by 7 bases, with 7 bases between the two germline ends. This CDR3 has 13 residues. CDR3 sequence: CASSLADRNEQFF. The CDR3 DNA sequence: TGTGCCAGCAGTTTAGCCGACCGAAATGAGCAGTTCTTC.

This clonotype appeared a few times. The chain is built from TRBV11-2 and TRBJ2-2, with 8 nucleotides matching TRBD1. The CDR3 totals 14 residues. From germline, CDR1 is SGHAT and CDR2 FQNNGV. The J segment lost 6 bases and the V segment lost 3 bases, leaving 3 bases of the junction unmatched. This CDR3 reads CASSLRQGSGELFF. The DNA of the CDR3 is TGTGCCAGCAGCTTGAGACAGGGGTCCGGGGAGCTGTTTTTT.

This clonotype has just one count. The chain recombines TRBV20-1 with TRBJ2-5; 10 nucleotides agree with TRBD2. J gave up 2 bases and V 5 bases, and 5 bases lay outside the gene matches. The CDR3 is 14 residues long. Germline V gene sequence: CDR1 DFQATT, CDR2 SNEGSKA (reference sequence). The CDR3 loop reads CSAPLAGVQETQYF. For the CDR3, the DNA is TGCAGTGCTCCTCTAGCGGGGGTACAAGAGACCCAGTACTTC.

Ten or more counts support this clonotype. The chain uses TRBV6-1 and TRBJ1-5; D gene ambiguous. The CDR3 totals 11 residues. V lost 6 bases, J lost 4 bases, and 4 bases lay in between. Germline V gene lookup returns CDR1 MNHNS and CDR2 SASEGT. CDR3 in amino acids: CASSENQPQHF. Here the CDR3 DNA reads TGTGCCAGCAGCGAAAATCAGCCCCAGCATTTT.

Concerning this clonotype itself: A much more abundant neighbour one base away suggests this may be a read error. The chain links TRBV2 to TRBJ1-5; D not certain. This CDR3 comprises 13 residues. The germline V gene encodes CDR1 SNHLY and CDR2 FYNNEI. V was cut by 11 bases and J by 0 bases, with 11 bases left in between. CDR3 protein: CAGGRNSNQPQHF. The CDR3 DNA is TGTGCCGGCGGACGAAATAGCAATCAGCCCCAGCATTTT.

This clonotype was counted at least ten times. J is TRBJ2-5 and V is TRBV4-1; D is unresolved. V lost 1 base and J lost 5, with 14 bases in between. CDR1 is MGHRA and CDR2 is YSYEKL in the germline V gene. The CDR3 runs to 15 residues. CDR3: CASSQGHATKETQYF. The CDR3 DNA follows: TGCGCCAGCAGCCAAGGGCACGCCACGAAGGAGACCCAGTACTTC.

This clonotype turned up a few times. The chain joins TRBV11-2 to TRBJ2-1; a possible D gene is TRBD2 (7 bases). Germline V gene sequence: CDR1 SGHAT, CDR2 FQNNGV. Trimming pared 6 bases from V and 9 bases from J, leaving 21 bases between. The CDR3 covers 15 residues. Here the CDR3 reads CASRQTTGGRGEQFF. The CDR3 DNA reads TGTGCCAGCAGACAAACAACCGGGGGGCGGGGTGAGCAGTTCTTC.